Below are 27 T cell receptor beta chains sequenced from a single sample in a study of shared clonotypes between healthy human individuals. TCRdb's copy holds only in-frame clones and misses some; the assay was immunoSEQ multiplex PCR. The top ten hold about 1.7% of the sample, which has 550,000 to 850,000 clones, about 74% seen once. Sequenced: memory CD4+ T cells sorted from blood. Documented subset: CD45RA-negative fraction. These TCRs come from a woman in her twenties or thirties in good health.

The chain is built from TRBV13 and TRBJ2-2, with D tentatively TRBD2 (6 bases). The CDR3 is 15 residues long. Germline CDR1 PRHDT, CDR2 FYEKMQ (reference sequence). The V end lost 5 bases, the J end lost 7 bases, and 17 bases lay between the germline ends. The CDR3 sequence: CASSPRGTVHGELFF. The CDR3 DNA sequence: TGTGCCAGCAGCCCCCGGGGGACCGTTCACGGGGAGCTGTTTTTT.

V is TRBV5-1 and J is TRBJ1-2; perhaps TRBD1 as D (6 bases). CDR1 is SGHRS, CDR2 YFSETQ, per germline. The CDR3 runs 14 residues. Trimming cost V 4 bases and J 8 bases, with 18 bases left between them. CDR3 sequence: CASSPDGQLAGYTF. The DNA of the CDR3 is TGCGCCAGCAGCCCCGACGGACAGCTGGCGGGCTACACCTTC.

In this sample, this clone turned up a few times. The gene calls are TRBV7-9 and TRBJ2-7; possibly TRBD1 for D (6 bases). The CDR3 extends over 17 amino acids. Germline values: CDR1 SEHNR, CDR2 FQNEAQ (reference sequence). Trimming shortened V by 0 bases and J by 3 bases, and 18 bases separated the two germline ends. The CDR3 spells CASSLALQGDLLYEQYF. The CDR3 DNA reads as TGTGCCAGCAGCTTAGCGCTACAGGGCGATTTACTCTACGAGCAGTACTTC. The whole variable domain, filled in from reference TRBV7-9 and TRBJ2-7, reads DTGVSQNPRHKITKRGQNVTFRCDPISEHNRLYWYRQTLGQGPEFLTYFQNEAQLEKSRLLSDRFSAERPKGSFSTLEIQRTEQGDSAMYLCASSLALQGDLLYEQYFGPGTRLTVT.

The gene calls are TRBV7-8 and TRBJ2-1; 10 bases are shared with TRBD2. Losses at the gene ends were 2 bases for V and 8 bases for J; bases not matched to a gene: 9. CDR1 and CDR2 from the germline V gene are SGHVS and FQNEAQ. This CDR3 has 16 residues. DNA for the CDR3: TGTGCCAGCAGCTTAAAAGTAAGCGGGAGGGCTTATGAGCAGTTCTTC. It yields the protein CASSLKVSGRAYEQFF.

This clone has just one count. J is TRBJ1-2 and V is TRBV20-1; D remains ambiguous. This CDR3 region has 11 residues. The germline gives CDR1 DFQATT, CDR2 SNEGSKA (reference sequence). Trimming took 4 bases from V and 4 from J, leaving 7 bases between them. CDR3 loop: CSAIVGYGYTF. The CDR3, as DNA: TGCAGTGCTATAGTCGGCTATGGCTACACCTTC.

The CDR3 is CASSPWWGVNSSTDTQYF. The CDR3 DNA reads as TGTGCCAGCTCCCCCTGGTGGGGAGTAAACTCTAGCACAGATACGCAGTATTTT. The chain is built from TRBV18 and TRBJ2-3; D possibly corresponds to TRBD2 (5 bases). The CDR3 consists of 18 residues. The germline CDR1 and CDR2 sequences are KGHSH and LQKENI. Trimming took off 6 bases at V and 0 bases at J, with 22 bases between the two ends.

Here the CDR3 DNA reads TGTGCCACCAGCGGAACAACAGTTGGACGAGGTCCCCAGCATTTT. Residues: CATSGTTVGRGPQHF. The V gene is TRBV15, the J gene TRBJ1-5; D gene unclear. Germline CDR1 is LNHNV and CDR2 is YYDKDF (reference sequence). V was cut by 5 bases and J by 10 bases, with 21 bases left in between. The CDR3 is 15 residues long.

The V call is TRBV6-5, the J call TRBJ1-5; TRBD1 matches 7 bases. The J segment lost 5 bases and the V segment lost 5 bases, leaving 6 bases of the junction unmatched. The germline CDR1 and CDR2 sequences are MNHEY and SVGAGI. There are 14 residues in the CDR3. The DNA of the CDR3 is TGTGCCAGCAGTAACAGGGGTCGGGATCAGCCCCAGCATTTT. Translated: CASSNRGRDQPQHF.

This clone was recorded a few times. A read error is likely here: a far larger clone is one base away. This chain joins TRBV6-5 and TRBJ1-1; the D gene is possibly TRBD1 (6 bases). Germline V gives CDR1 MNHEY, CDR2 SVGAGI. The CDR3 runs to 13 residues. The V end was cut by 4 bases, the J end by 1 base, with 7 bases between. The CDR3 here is CASSWGQNTEAFF. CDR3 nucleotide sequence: TGTGCCAGCAGTTGGGGACAGAACACTGAAGCTTTCTTT.

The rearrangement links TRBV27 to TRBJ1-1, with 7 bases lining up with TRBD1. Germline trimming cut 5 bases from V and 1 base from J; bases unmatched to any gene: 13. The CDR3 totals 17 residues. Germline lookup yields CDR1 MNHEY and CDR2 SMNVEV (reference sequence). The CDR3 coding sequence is TGTGCCAGCAGTCTGACAGGGAGGAGGGGCCCGAACACTGAAGCTTTCTTT. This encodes CASSLTGRRGPNTEAFF.

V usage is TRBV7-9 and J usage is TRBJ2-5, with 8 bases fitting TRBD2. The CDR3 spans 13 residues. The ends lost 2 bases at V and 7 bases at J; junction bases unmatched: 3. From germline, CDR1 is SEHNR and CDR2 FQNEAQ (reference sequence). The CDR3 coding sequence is TGTGCCAGCAGCTTAACTAGCGGAGGGACCCAGTACTTC. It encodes CASSLTSGGTQYF.

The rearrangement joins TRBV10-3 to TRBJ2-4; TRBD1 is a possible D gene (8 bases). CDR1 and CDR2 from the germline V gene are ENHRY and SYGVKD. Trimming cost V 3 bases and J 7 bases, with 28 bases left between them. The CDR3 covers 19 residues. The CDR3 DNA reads TGTGCCATCAGTGAAAGGGCCGGGACAGGTCCAAAAGCGGGGAACATTCAGTACTTC. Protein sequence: CAISERAGTGPKAGNIQYF.

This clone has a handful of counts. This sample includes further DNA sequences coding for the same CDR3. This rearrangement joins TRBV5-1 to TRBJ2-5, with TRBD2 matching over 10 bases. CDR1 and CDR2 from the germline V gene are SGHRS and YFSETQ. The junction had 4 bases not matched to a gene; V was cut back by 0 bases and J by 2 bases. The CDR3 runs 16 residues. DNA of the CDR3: TGCGCCAGCAGCTTGGTTTTAGCGGGAGGACAAGAGACCCAGTACTTC. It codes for CASSLVLAGGQETQYF.

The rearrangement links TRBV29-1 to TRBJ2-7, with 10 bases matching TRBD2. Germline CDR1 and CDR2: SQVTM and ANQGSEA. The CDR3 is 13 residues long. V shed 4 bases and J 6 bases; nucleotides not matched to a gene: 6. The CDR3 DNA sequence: TGCAGCGTTGTACTAGCGGGGTTAAGCGAGCAGTACTTC. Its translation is CSVVLAGLSEQYF.

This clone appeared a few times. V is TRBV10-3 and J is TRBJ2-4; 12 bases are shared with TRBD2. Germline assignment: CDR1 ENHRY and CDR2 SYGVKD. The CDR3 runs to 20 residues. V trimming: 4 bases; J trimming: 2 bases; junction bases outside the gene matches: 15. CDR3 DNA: TGTGCCATCAGTGTTTCCCGGGGGCTAGCGGGAGGGCCAACCAAAAACATTCAGTACTTC. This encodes CAISVSRGLAGGPTKNIQYF.

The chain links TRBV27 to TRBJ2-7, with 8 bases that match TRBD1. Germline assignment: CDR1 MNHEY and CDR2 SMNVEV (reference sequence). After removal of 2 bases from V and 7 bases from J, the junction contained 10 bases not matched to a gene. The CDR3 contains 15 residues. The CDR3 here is CASSLGTGWPREQYF. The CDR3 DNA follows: TGTGCCAGCAGTTTAGGGACAGGTTGGCCGCGGGAGCAGTACTTC.

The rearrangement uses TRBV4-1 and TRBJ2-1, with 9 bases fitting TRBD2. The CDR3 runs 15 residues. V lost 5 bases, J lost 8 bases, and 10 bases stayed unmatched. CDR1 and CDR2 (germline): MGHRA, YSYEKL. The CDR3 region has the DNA TGCGCCAGCAGCAGACCTAGCGGGATGGGCGATGAGCAGTTCTTC. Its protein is CASSRPSGMGDEQFF.

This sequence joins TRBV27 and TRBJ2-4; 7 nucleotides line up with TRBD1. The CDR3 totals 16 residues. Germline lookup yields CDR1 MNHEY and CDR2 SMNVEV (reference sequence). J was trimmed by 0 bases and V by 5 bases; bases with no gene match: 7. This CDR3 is CASSPWDSLAKNIQYF. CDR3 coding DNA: TGTGCCAGCAGTCCCTGGGACAGTCTAGCCAAAAACATTCAGTACTTC.

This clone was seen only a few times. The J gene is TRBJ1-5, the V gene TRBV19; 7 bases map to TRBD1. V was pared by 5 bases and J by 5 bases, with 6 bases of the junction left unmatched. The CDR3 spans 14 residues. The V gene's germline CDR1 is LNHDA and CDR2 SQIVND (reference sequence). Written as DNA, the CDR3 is TGTGCCAGTAGTTATACAGGGGAGCATCAGCCCCAGCATTTT. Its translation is CASSYTGEHQPQHF.

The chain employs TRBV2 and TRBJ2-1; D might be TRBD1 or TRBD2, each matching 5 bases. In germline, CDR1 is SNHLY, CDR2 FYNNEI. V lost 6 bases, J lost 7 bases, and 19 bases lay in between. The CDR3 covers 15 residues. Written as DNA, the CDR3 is TGTGCCAGCAGGGTAGGGACCCGTATACAGAATGAGCAGTTCTTC. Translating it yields CASRVGTRIQNEQFF.

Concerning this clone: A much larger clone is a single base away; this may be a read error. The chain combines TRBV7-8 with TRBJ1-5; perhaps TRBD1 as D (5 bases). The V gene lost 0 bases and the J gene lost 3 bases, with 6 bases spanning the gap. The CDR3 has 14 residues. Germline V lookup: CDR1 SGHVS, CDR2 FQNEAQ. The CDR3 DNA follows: TGTGCCAGCAGCTTAGCACAGGACAATCAGCCCCAGCATTTT. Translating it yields CASSLAQDNQPQHF. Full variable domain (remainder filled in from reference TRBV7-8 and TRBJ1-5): GAGVSQSPRYKVAKRGQDVALRCDPISGHVSLFWYQQALGQGPEFLTYFQNEAQLDKSGLPSDRFFAERPEGSVSTLKIQRTQQEDSAVYLCASSLAQDNQPQHFGDGTRLSIL.

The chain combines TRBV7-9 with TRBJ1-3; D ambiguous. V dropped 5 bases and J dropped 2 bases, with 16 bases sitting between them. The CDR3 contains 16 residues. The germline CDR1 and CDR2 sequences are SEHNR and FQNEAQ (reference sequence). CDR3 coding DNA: TGTGCCAGCAGCCCTACCGAGGTAGGGACTGGAAACACCATATATTTT. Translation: CASSPTEVGTGNTIYF.

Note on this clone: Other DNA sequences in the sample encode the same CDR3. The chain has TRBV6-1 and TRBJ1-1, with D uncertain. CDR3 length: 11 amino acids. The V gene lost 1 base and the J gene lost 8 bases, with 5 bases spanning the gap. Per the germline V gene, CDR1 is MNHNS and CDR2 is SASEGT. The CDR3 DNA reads TGTGCCAGCAGTGAAGTCAGGGAAGCTTTCTTT. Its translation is CASSEVREAFF.

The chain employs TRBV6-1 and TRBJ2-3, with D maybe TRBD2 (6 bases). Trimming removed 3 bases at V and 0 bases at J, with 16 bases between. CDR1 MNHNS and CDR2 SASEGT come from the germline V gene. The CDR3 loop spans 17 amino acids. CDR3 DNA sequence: TGTGCCAGCAGTGAGACGGGACTCGGCATTAGCACAGATACGCAGTATTTT. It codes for CASSETGLGISTDTQYF.

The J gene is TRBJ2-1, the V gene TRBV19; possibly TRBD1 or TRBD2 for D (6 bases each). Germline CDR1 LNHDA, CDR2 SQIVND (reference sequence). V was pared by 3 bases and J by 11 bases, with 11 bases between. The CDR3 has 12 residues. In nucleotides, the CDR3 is TGTGCCAGTAGTATTGTGGGGGGCAAGCAGTTCTTC. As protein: CASSIVGGKQFF.

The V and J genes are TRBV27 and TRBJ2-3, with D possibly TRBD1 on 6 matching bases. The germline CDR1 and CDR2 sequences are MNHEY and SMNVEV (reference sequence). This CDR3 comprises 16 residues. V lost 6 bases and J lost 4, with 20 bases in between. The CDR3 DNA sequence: TGTGCCAGCAGAAAAACAGGGACGAATTGGGCAGATACGCAGTATTTT. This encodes CASRKTGTNWADTQYF.

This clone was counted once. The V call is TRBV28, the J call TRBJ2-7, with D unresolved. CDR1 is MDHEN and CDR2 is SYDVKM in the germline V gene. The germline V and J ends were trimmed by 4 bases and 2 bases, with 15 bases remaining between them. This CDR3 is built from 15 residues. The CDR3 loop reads CASSSYATPPYEQYF. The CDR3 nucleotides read TGTGCCAGCAGTTCTTACGCGACACCCCCCTACGAGCAGTACTTC.